This passage covers 20 T cell receptor beta chains from one sample sequenced in a study of control samples from healthy donors and cancer patients. Method: immunoSEQ multiplex PCR; TCRdb's copy keeps in-frame clones and lacks some. In the table there are 100,000 to 150,000 clones, 80% to 95% of which are singletons. What was sequenced was blood. These receptors were collected from a man aged 35 to 55 in good health.

The rearrangement links TRBV5-1 to TRBJ2-3; D is possibly TRBD1 (5 bases). Trimming took 1 base from V and 0 from J, leaving 12 bases between them. The CDR3 is 16 residues long. Looked up from germline, CDR1 is SGHRS and CDR2 is YFSETQ. Written as DNA, the CDR3 is TGCGCCAGCAGCTTGTATGCAGGGTCTAGCACAGATACGCAGTATTTT. Translation gives CASSLYAGSSTDTQYF.

This chain joins TRBV4-1 and TRBJ2-4, with 12 nucleotides matching TRBD2. V trimming: 4 bases; J trimming: 6 bases; junction bases outside the gene matches: 4. The CDR3 extends over 15 amino acids. Germline loops: CDR1 MGHRA, CDR2 YSYEKL. CDR3 protein: CASSPASGGANIQYF. CDR3 bases: TGCGCCAGCAGCCCCGCTAGCGGGGGGGCAAACATTCAGTACTTC.

CDR3 amino acids: CASSVGTGINEKLFF. The CDR3 DNA reads as TGTGCCAGCAGTGTGGGGACGGGGATCAATGAAAAACTGTTTTTT. This chain connects TRBV2 to TRBJ1-4; possible D gene TRBD1, 5 bases. The CDR3 is 15 amino acids. The ends were cut back, 4 bases at V and 5 bases at J, with 14 bases in the middle. CDR1 is SNHLY, CDR2 FYNNEI, per germline.

This chain links TRBV2 with TRBJ1-5, with 7 positions matching TRBD1. CDR1 and CDR2 from the germline V gene are SNHLY and FYNNEI. V was clipped by 6 bases and J by 5 bases; unmatched bases: 10. The CDR3 covers 15 residues. The chain's CDR3 is CASRWLTGMDQPQHF. CDR3 DNA sequence: TGTGCCAGCAGGTGGCTGACAGGGATGGATCAGCCCCAGCATTTT.

V is TRBV5-1 and J is TRBJ2-6; no clear D. The germline V gene has CDR1 SGHRS and CDR2 YFSETQ. The length of the CDR3 is 15 residues. V lost 2 bases to trimming and J lost 3 bases, with 9 bases between them. As DNA, the CDR3 is TGCGCCAGCAGCTTCGGCTCGGGTGGGGCCAACGTCCTGACTTTC. Translated, it gives CASSFGSGGANVLTF.

This clone was seen just once. The V call is TRBV10-2, the J call TRBJ2-1; TRBD2 aligns across 9 bases. This CDR3 contains 15 residues. Trimming took 3 bases from V and 7 from J; bases not matched to a gene: 7. Germline-derived CDR1 and CDR2 are WSHSY and SAAADI. The CDR3: CASSEALAGINEQFF. As DNA, the CDR3 is TGCGCCAGCAGTGAAGCACTAGCGGGTATAAATGAGCAGTTCTTC.

This sequence joins TRBV2 and TRBJ1-6; D might be TRBD1 (6 bases). The CDR3 length is 15 residues. Germline values: CDR1 SNHLY, CDR2 FYNNEI. The ends were cut back, 2 bases at V and 10 bases at J, with 15 bases in the middle. This chain's CDR3 is CASSEFQGSESPLHF. CDR3 DNA: TGTGCCAGCAGTGAATTTCAGGGGTCGGAATCACCCCTCCACTTT.

The chain combines TRBV3-1 (or the pseudogene TRBV3-2) with TRBJ1-1; no clear D. V lost 2 bases, J lost 0 bases, and 4 bases lay in between. The CDR3 sequence is 13 residues long. The germline V gene has CDR1 LGHDT and CDR2 YNNKEL (reference sequence). CDR3 protein: CASSQFMNTEAFF. In nucleotides, the CDR3 is TGTGCCAGCAGCCAATTCATGAACACTGAAGCTTTCTTT.

The rearrangement links TRBV27 to TRBJ2-7; no definite D call. Trimming cost V 6 bases and J 6 bases, with 15 bases left between them. CDR1 is MNHEY, CDR2 SMNVEV, per germline (reference sequence). The CDR3 runs to 13 residues. The CDR3 DNA reads as TGTGCCAGCAGCCGTGAGATCGGTGGCGAGCAGTACTTC. Translation gives CASSREIGGEQYF.

V and J are TRBV14 and TRBJ1-6, with a weak D call TRBD1 (5 bases). V lost 0 bases and J lost 7, with 16 bases in between. This CDR3 comprises 17 residues. Germline values: CDR1 SGHDN, CDR2 FVKESK. This CDR3 is CASSQDLRGLFNSPLHF. The CDR3 DNA reads as TGTGCCAGCAGCCAAGATCTTAGGGGACTGTTCAATTCACCCCTCCACTTT.

This clone came up many times. The gene calls are TRBV9 and TRBJ2-5; no firm D call. V was pared by 4 bases and J by 4 bases, with 8 bases between. This CDR3 contains 12 residues. Germline loops: CDR1 SGDLS, CDR2 YYNGEE. The CDR3 nucleotides read TGTGCCAGCAGCCCCTCGGGAGAGACCCAGTACTTC. Protein sequence: CASSPSGETQYF.

About this clone: Other DNA sequences within the sample encode an identical CDR3. The chain uses TRBV30 and TRBJ1-3; TRBD1 aligns across 7 bases. This CDR3 spans 15 amino acids. The V and J ends lost 2 bases and 0 bases, in that order; junction bases with no gene match: 4. Germline CDR1 GTSNPN, CDR2 SVGIG (reference sequence). The DNA of the CDR3 is TGTGCCTGGAGTAGGGACAGCGGCTCTGGAAACACCATATATTTT. It yields the protein CAWSRDSGSGNTIYF. Looking up the rest from reference TRBV30 and TRBJ1-3 gives the full variable domain: SQTIHQWPATLVQPVGSPLSLECTVEGTSNPNLYWYRQAAGRGLQLLFYSVGIGQISSEVPQNLSASRPQDRQFILSSKKLLLSDSGFYLCAWSRDSGSGNTIYFGEGSWLTVV.

The chain employs TRBV9 and TRBJ2-5, with D maybe TRBD2 (6 bases). Trimming removed 3 bases from V and 5 bases from J, with 11 bases in between. The CDR3 runs to 13 residues. CDR1 is SGDLS, CDR2 YYNGEE, per germline. The CDR3 loop is CASSALGGETQYF. The CDR3 DNA sequence: TGTGCCAGCAGCGCGCTCGGGGGTGAGACCCAGTACTTC.

The CDR3 loop is CASSLVRTGTDTQYF. The CDR3 DNA sequence: TGTGCCAGCAGCTTGGTTCGGACAGGGACAGATACGCAGTATTTT. V usage is TRBV5-5 and J usage is TRBJ2-3, with 8 positions matching TRBD1. Germline-derived CDR1 and CDR2 are SGHKS and YYEKEE (reference sequence). Germline trimming cut 0 bases from V and 3 bases from J; bases unmatched to any gene: 3. The length of the CDR3 is 15 residues.

The chain joins TRBV6-1 to TRBJ1-5, with unresolved D. Trimming took 3 bases from V and 5 from J, leaving 20 bases between them. The V gene's germline CDR1 is MNHNS and CDR2 SASEGT. The CDR3 contains 17 residues. The CDR3 nucleotides are TGTGCCAGCAGTGACATTCTTTCGTGGCAGGTTGATCAGCCCCAGCATTTT. This codes for CASSDILSWQVDQPQHF.

V and J are TRBV12-3 or TRBV12-4 and TRBJ1-5, with D tentatively TRBD1 (5 bases). The CDR3 covers 12 residues. V was pared by 6 bases and J by 7 bases, with 10 bases between. In nucleotides, the CDR3 is TGTGCCAGCAGCCCAGGGACCCAGCCCCAGCATTTT. Protein sequence: CASSPGTQPQHF.

In this sample, this clone turned up once. The rearrangement links TRBV7-6 to TRBJ2-2; D remains ambiguous. Germline lookup yields CDR1 SGHVS and CDR2 FNYEAQ. The CDR3 has 17 amino acids. Trimming removed 1 base from V and 1 base from J, with 13 bases in between. The CDR3 is CASSLVGTTKNTGELFF. CDR3 in DNA: TGTGCCAGCAGCTTAGTAGGCACGACCAAGAACACCGGGGAGCTGTTTTTT.

The rearrangement uses TRBV9 and TRBJ2-1, with a weak D call TRBD1 (5 bases). This CDR3 contains 14 residues. V was trimmed by 3 bases and J by 1 base, leaving 8 bases between them. The germline V gene has CDR1 SGDLS and CDR2 YYNGEE. CDR3 amino acids: CASSATASYNEQFF. Here the CDR3 DNA reads TGTGCCAGCAGCGCGACAGCATCCTACAATGAGCAGTTCTTC.

V usage is TRBV9 and J usage is TRBJ2-3; no clear D gene. The CDR3 is 12 residues long. CDR1 SGDLS and CDR2 YYNGEE come from the germline V gene. The V gene lost 5 bases and the J gene lost 2 bases, with 6 bases spanning the gap. The DNA for the CDR3 is TGTGCCAGCAGTCTGGACACAGATACGCAGTATTTT. Translation: CASSLDTDTQYF.

The chain uses TRBV11-2 and TRBJ1-1; no clear D gene. Trimming left V 2 bases short and J 10 bases short, with 17 bases between. Per germline, CDR1 SGHAT and CDR2 FQNNGV. The CDR3 is 14 residues long. The CDR3 is CASSLSRPPSIAFF. CDR3 DNA sequence: TGTGCCAGCAGCTTATCAAGACCCCCGTCGATAGCTTTCTTT.